Each of the 9 T cell receptor beta chains below was sequenced from the same sample in a study of cytomegalovirus exposure and HLA in healthy donors. With 60 Vbeta and 13 Jbeta primers, the PCR was carried out. The protocol was immunoSEQ multiplex PCR, while the TCRdb copy is restricted to in-frame clones and leaves out a portion. The data contain about 140,000 clones, around 75% of them singletons. Sequencing used PBMCs. These receptors came from a woman aged 25 to 39 in good health and CMV-seronegative.

The CDR3 bases are TGTGCCAGCAGCCTATCCGGGCAGGGCGGGGAGCTGTTTTTT. Translation: CASSLSGQGGELFF. The genes are TRBV7-7 and TRBJ2-2, with a possible D match to TRBD1 (5 bases). V dropped 5 bases and J dropped 7 bases, with 14 bases sitting between them. Germline V gives CDR1 SSHAT, CDR2 FNYEAQ (reference sequence). The CDR3 has 14 amino acids. Using reference TRBV7-7 and TRBJ2-2 for the parts outside the CDR3, the full variable domain is GAGVSQSPRYKVTKRGQDVTLRCDPISSHATLYWYQQALGQGPEFLTYFNYEAQPDKSGLPSDRFSAERPEGSISTLTIQRTEQRDSAMYRCASSLSGQGGELFFGEGSRLTVL.

The CDR3 nucleotides are TGCGCCAGCAGCCAAGTGAGGGGGTCTGACACTGAAGCTTTCTTT. Residues: CASSQVRGSDTEAFF. The chain couples TRBV4-1 to TRBJ1-1; TRBD1 might be the D (6 bases). Trimming pared 1 base from V and 3 bases from J, leaving 12 bases between. Germline CDR1 and CDR2: MGHRA and YSYEKL. The CDR3 loop spans 15 amino acids.

The chain combines TRBV5-8 with TRBJ2-5; possibly TRBD1 for D (6 bases). Trimming took 1 base from V and 0 from J, leaving 10 bases between them. The germline gives CDR1 SGHTS, CDR2 YDEGEE. This CDR3 comprises 15 residues. The CDR3 spells CASSLQGLNQETQYF. The DNA of the CDR3 is TGTGCCAGCAGCTTGCAGGGGCTTAACCAAGAGACCCAGTACTTC.

The count of this clone is one. The chain links TRBV5-1 to TRBJ2-1, with D possibly matching TRBD1 (6 bases). Per the germline V gene, CDR1 is SGHRS and CDR2 is YFSETQ. Trimming pared 0 bases from V and 3 bases from J, leaving 10 bases between. This CDR3 has 15 residues. In nucleotides, the CDR3 is TGCGCCAGCAGCTTGGGGGGACAAAGCTACAATGAGCAGTTCTTC. Translating gives CASSLGGQSYNEQFF.

V gene TRBV6-6 combines with J gene TRBJ1-2; 8 nucleotides line up with TRBD1. Germline V lookup: CDR1 MNHNY, CDR2 SVGAGI (reference sequence). V gave up 3 bases and J gave up 4 bases; unmatched junction bases: 7. CDR3 size: 15 residues. CDR3 region: CASSYSDRVSYGYTF. CDR3 in DNA: TGTGCCAGCAGTTATTCGGACAGGGTATCCTATGGCTACACCTTC.

Only a few counts were recorded for this clone. This chain joins TRBV2 and TRBJ1-5; D call uncertain. In germline, CDR1 is SNHLY, CDR2 FYNNEI. Trimming stripped 6 bases from V and 1 base from J, with 10 bases between. The CDR3 has 14 amino acids. CDR3 protein: CASRWTESNQPQHF. In nucleotides, the CDR3 is TGTGCCAGCAGATGGACTGAAAGCAATCAGCCCCAGCATTTT.

This chain joins TRBV18 and TRBJ2-7, with a possible D match to TRBD2 (6 bases). The V and J ends lost 5 bases and 2 bases respectively, with 7 bases between them. CDR1 is KGHSH and CDR2 is LQKENI in the germline V gene. CDR3 size: 12 residues. DNA for the CDR3: TGTGCCAGCTCATGGGGGGCCTACGAGCAGTACTTC. Translation gives CASSWGAYEQYF.

The chain links TRBV5-6 to TRBJ2-5; weak D call: TRBD2 (6 bases). This CDR3 comprises 14 residues. V was clipped by 7 bases and J by 2 bases, with 15 bases between them. The germline gives CDR1 SGHDT, CDR2 YYEEEE. As DNA, the CDR3 is TGTGCCAGCTTAATTGGGACTCTTCAAGAGACCCAGTACTTC. It yields the protein CASLIGTLQETQYF.

The V gene is TRBV7-2, the J gene TRBJ2-2; 12 nucleotides match TRBD2. The CDR3 has 19 amino acids. CDR1 and CDR2 from the germline V gene are SGHTA and FQGNSA. J lost 5 bases, V lost 2 bases, and 12 bases had no gene match. As DNA, the CDR3 is TGTGCCAGCAGCTTAATCGGTCTACTAGCGGGGGGAGGGACCGGGGAGCTGTTTTTT. Encoded protein: CASSLIGLLAGGGTGELFF.